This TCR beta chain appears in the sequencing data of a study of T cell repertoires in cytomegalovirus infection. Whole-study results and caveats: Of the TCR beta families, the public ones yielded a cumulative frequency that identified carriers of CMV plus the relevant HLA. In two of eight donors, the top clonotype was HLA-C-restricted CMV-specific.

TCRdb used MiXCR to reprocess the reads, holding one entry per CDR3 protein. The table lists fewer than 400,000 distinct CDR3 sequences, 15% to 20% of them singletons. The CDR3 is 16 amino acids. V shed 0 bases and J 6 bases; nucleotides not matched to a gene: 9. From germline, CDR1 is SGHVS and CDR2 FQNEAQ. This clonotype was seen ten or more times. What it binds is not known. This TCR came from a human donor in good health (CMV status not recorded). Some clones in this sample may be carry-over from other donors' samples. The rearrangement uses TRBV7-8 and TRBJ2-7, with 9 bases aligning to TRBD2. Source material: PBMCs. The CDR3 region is CASSLALAGGLGEQYF. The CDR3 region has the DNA TGTGCCAGCAGCTTAGCTCTTGCGGGAGGGCTCGGCGAGCAGTACTTC.